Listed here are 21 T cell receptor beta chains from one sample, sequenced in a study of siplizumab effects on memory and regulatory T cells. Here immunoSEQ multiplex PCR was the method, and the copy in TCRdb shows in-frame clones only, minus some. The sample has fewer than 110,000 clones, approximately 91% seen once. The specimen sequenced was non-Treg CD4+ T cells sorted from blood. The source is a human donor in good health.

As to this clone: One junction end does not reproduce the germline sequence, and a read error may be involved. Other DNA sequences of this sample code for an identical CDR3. Here the CDR3 DNA reads TGTGCCAGCAGCGAAGCGGATGGAAACAGGGCAGTTCCCGCCAAAAACATTCAGTACTTC. It specifies CASSEADGNRAVPAKNIQYF. The gene calls are TRBV6-1 and TRBJ2-4; the D gene is possibly TRBD1 (6 bases). The CDR3 consists of 20 residues. The germline V gene encodes CDR1 MNHNS and CDR2 SASEGT.

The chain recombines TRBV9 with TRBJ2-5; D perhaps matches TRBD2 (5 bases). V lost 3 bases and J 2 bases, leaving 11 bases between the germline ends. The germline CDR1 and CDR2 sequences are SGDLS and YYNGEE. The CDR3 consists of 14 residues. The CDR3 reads CASSGVGVQETQYF. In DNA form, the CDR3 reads TGTGCCAGCAGCGGCGTGGGAGTTCAAGAGACCCAGTACTTC.

The CDR3 coding sequence is TGTGCCAGCAGTGCTACTAGCGGGAACACCGGGGAGCTGTTTTTT. Amino acid sequence: CASSATSGNTGELFF. The chain uses TRBV2 and TRBJ2-2; TRBD2 matches at 8 bases. The CDR3 loop spans 15 amino acids. Trimming cost V 4 bases and J 1 base; bases outside gene matches: 2. CDR1 and CDR2 from the germline V gene are SNHLY and FYNNEI.

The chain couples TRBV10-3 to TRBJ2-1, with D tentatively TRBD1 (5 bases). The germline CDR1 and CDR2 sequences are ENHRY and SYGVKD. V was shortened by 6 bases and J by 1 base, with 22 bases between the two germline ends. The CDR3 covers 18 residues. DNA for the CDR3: TGTGCCATCAGCTTACCACAGGCCTCAGGGATGTCCTACAATGAGCAGTTCTTC. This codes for CAISLPQASGMSYNEQFF.

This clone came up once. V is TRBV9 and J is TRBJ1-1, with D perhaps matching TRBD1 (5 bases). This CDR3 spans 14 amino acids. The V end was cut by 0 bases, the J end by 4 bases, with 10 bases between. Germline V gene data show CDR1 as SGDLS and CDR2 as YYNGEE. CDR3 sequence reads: CASSVVGGSTEAFF. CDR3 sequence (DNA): TGTGCCAGCAGCGTAGTCGGGGGGTCCACTGAAGCTTTCTTT.

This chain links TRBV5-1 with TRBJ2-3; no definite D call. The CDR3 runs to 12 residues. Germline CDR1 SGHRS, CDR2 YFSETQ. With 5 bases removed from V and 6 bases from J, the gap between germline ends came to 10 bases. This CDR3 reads CASRPTTDTQYF. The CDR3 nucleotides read TGCGCCAGCAGACCTACCACGGATACGCAGTATTTT.

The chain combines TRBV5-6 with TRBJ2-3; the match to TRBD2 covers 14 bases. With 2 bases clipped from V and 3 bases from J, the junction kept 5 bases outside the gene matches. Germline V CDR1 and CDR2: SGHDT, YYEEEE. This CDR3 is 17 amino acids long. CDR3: CASSLQGLAGVTDTQYF. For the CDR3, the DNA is TGTGCCAGCAGCTTACAGGGACTAGCGGGAGTTACAGATACGCAGTATTTT.

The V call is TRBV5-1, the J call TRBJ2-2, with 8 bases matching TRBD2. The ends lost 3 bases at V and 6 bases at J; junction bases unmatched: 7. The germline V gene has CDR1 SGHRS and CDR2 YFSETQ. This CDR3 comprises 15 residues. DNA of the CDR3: TGCGCCAGCAGCTCAGTAGCGGGATCGGCCGGGGAGCTGTTTTTT. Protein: CASSSVAGSAGELFF.

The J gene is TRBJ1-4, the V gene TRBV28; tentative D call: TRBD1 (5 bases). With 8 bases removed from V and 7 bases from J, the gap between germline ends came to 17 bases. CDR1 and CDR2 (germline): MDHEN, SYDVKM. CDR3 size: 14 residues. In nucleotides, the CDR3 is TGTGCCAGCGGGGGACCCACAAGGGGTGAAAAACTGTTTTTT. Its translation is CASGGPTRGEKLFF.

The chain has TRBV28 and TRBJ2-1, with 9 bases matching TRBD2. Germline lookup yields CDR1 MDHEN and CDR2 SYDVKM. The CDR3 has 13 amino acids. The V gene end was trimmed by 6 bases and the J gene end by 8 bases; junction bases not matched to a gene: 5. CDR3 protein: CASRAGGRYEQFF. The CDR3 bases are TGTGCCAGCAGAGCGGGAGGACGGTATGAGCAGTTCTTC. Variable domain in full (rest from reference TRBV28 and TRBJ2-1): DVKVTQSSRYLVKRTGEKVFLECVQDMDHENMFWYRQDPGLGLRLIYFSYDVKMKEKGDIPEGYSVSREKKERFSLILESASTNQTSMYLCASRAGGRYEQFFGPGTRLTVL.

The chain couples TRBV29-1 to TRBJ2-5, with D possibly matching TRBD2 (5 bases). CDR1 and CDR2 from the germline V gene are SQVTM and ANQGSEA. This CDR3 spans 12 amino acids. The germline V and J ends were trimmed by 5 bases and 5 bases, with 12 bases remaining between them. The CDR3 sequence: CSVPRAGETQYF. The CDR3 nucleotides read TGCAGCGTTCCGAGGGCTGGGGAGACCCAGTACTTC.

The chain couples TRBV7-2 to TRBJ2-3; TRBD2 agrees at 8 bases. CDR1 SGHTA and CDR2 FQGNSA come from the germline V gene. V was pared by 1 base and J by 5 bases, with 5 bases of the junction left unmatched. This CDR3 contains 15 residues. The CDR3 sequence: CASSLVWLAGDTQYF. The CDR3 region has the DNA TGTGCCAGCAGCTTAGTTTGGCTAGCGGGAGATACGCAGTATTTT.

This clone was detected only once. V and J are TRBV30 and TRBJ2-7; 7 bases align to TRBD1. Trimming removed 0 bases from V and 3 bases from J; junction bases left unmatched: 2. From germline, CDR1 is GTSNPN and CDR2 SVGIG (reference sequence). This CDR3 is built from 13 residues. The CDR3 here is CAWSVTGLYEQYF. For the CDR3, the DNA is TGTGCCTGGAGTGTGACAGGGCTCTACGAGCAGTACTTC.

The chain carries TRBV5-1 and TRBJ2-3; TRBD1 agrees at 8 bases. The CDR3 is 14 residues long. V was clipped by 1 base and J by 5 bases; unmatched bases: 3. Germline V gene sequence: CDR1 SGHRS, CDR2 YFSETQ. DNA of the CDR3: TGCGCCAGCAGCTTGCAGGGGGCGAGAGATACGCAGTATTTT. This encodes CASSLQGARDTQYF.

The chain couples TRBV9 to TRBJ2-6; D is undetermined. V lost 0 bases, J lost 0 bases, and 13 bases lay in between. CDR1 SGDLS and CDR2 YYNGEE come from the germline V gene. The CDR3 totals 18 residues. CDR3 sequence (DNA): TGTGCCAGCAGCGTAGGGGTAGGCCTTCGCTCTGGGGCCAACGTCCTGACTTTC. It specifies CASSVGVGLRSGANVLTF. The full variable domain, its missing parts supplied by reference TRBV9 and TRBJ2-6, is DSGVTQTPKHLITATGQRVTLRCSPRSGDLSVYWYQQSLDQGLQFLIQYYNGEERAKGNILERFSAQQFPDLHSELNLSSLELGDSALYFCASSVGVGLRSGANVLTFGAGSRLTVL.

In DNA, the CDR3 is TGTGCCAGCCATCCCAATGGAGCAGCTAGTGGCTACACCTTC. It yields the protein CASHPNGAASGYTF. J is TRBJ1-2 and V is TRBV19; no clear D. Germline CDR1 is LNHDA and CDR2 is SQIVND (reference sequence). This CDR3 contains 14 residues. V was cut by 9 bases and J by 7 bases, with 21 bases left in between. The whole variable domain, filled in from reference TRBV19 and TRBJ1-2, reads DGGITQSPKYLFRKEGQNVTLSCEQNLNHDAMYWYRQDPGQGLRLIYYSQIVNDFQKGDIAEGYSVSREKKESFPLTVTSAQKNPTAFYLCASHPNGAASGYTFGSGTRLTVV.

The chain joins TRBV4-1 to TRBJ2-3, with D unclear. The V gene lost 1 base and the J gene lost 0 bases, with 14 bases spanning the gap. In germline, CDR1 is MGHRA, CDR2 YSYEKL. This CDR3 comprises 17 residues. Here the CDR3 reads CASSQGWWLISTDTQYF. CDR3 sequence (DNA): TGCGCCAGCAGCCAAGGGTGGTGGTTAATAAGCACAGATACGCAGTATTTT.

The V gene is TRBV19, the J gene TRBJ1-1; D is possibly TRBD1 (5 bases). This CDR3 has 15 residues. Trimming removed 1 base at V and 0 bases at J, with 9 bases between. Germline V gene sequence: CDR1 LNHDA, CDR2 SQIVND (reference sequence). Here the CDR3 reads CASSIVGGLNTEAFF. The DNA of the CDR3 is TGTGCCAGTAGTATAGTTGGGGGACTGAACACTGAAGCTTTCTTT.

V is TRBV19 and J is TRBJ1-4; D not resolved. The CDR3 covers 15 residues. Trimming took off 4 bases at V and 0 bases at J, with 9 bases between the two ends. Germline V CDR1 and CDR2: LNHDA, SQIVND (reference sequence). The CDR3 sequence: CASSSFRATNEKLFF. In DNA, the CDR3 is TGTGCCAGTAGTAGTTTCAGAGCAACTAATGAAAAACTGTTTTTT. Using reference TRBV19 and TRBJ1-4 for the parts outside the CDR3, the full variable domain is DGGITQSPKYLFRKEGQNVTLSCEQNLNHDAMYWYRQDPGQGLRLIYYSQIVNDFQKGDIAEGYSVSREKKESFPLTVTSAQKNPTAFYLCASSSFRATNEKLFFGSGTQLSVL.

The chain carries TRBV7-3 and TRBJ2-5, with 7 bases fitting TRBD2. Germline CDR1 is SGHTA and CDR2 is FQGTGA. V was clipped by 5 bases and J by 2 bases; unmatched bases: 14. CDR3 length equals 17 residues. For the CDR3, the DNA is TGTGCCAGCAGCCCATCCGTAGGAAGCGGGGCACAAGAGACCCAGTACTTC. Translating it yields CASSPSVGSGAQETQYF.

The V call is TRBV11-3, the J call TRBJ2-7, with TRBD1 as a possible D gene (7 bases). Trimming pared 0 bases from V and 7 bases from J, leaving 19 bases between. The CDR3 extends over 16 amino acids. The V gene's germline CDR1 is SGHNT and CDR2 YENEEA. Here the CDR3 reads CASSLEKRRGRWEQYF. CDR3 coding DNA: TGTGCCAGCAGCTTAGAGAAAAGGAGGGGGCGGTGGGAGCAGTACTTC.